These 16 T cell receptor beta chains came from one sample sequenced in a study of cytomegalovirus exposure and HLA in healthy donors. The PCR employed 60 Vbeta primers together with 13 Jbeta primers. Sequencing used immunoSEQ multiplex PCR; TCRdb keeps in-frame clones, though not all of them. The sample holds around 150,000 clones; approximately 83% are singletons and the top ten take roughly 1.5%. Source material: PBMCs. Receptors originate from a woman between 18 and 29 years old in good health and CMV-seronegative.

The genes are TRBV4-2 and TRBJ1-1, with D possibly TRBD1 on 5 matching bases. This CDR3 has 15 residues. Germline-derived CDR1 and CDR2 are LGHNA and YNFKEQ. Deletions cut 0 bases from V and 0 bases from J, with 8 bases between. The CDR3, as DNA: TGTGCCAGCAGCCAAGAGCCAGGGATGAACACTGAAGCTTTCTTT. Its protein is CASSQEPGMNTEAFF.

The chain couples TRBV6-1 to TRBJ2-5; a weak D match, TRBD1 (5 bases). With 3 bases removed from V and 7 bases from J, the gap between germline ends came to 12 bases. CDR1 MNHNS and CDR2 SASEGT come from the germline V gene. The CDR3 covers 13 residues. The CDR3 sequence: CASSDDRARTQYF. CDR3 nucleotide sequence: TGTGCCAGCAGTGATGACAGAGCTCGGACCCAGTACTTC.

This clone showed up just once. CDR3 loop: CASSQQGASGANVLTF. The CDR3 nucleotides are TGTGCCAGCAGCCAGCAGGGGGCCTCTGGGGCCAACGTCCTGACTTTC. The chain has TRBV11-2 and TRBJ2-6; 8 nucleotides line up with TRBD1. Germline CDR1 reads SGHAT; CDR2 reads FQNNGV. With 5 bases clipped from V and 0 bases from J, the junction kept 3 bases outside the gene matches. CDR3 size: 16 residues.

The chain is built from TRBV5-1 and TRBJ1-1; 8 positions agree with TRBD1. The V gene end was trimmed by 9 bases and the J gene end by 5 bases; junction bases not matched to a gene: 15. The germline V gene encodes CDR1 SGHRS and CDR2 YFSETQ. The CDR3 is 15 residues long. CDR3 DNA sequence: TGCGCCACCACGTCAGGGGGCTTCACCAATACTGAAGCTTTCTTT. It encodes CATTSGGFTNTEAFF. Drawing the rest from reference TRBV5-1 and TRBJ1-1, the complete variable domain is KAGVTQTPRYLIKTRGQQVTLSCSPISGHRSVSWYQQTPGQGLQFLFEYFSETQRNKGNFPGRFSGRQFSNSRSEMNVSTLELGDSALYLCATTSGGFTNTEAFFGQGTRLTVV.

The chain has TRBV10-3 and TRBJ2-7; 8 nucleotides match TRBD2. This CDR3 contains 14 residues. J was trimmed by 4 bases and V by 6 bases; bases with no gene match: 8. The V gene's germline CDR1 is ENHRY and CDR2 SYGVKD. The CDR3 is CAIRSGGRLYEQYF. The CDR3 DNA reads TGTGCCATCAGGAGCGGGGGAAGACTGTACGAGCAGTACTTC.

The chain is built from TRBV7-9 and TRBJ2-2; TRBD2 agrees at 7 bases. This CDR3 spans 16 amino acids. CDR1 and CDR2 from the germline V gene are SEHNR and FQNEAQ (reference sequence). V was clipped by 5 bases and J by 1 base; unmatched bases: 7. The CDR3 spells CASSGGGAENTGELFF. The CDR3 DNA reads TGTGCCAGCAGCGGGGGGGGAGCTGAGAACACCGGGGAGCTGTTTTTT.

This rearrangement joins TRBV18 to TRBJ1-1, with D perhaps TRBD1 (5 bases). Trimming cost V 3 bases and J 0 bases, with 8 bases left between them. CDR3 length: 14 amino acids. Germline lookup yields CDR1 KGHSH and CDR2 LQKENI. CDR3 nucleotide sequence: TGTGCCAGCTCACCCATAGGGGTGAACACTGAAGCTTTCTTT. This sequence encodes CASSPIGVNTEAFF.

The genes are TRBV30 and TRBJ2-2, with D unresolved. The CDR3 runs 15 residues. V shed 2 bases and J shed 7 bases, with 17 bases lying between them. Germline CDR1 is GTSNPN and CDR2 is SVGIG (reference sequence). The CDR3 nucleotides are TGTGCCTGGAGTCCGGCGACCGGGTTAAACGGGGAGCTGTTTTTT. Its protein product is CAWSPATGLNGELFF.

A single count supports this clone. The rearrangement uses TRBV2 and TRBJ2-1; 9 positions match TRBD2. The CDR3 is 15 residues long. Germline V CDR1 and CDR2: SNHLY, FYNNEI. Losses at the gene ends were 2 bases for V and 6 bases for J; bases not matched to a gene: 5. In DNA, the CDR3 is TGTGCCAGCAGTGAACGTAGCGGGGGTTTCAATGAGCAGTTCTTC. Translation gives CASSERSGGFNEQFF.

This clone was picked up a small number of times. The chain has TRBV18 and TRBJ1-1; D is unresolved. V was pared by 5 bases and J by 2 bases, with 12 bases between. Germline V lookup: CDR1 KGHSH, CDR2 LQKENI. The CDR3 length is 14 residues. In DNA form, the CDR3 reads TGTGCCAGCTCAGTAGCGGCCAGAAACACTGAAGCTTTCTTT. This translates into CASSVAARNTEAFF.

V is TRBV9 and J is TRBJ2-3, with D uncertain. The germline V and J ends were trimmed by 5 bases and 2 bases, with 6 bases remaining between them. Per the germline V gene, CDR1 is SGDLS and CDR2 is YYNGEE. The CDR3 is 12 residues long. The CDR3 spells CASSLYTDTQYF. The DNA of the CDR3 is TGTGCCAGCAGTCTCTACACAGATACGCAGTATTTT.

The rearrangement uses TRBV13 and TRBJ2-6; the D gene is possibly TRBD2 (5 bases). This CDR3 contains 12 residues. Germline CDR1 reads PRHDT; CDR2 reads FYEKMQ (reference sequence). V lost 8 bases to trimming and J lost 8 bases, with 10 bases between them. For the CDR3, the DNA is TGTGCCAGCTCGCCGGGGACCAACGTCCTGACTTTC. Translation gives CASSPGTNVLTF.

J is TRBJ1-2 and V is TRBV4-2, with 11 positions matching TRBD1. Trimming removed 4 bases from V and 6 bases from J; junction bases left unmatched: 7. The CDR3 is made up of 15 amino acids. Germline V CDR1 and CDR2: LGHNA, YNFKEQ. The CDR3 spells CASSPRDRGTHGYTF. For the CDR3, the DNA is TGTGCCAGCAGCCCGCGGGACAGGGGGACCCATGGCTACACCTTC.

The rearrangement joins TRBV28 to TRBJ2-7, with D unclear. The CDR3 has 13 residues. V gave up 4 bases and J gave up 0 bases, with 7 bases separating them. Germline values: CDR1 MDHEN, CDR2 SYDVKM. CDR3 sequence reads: CASSWAGSYEQYF. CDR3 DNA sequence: TGTGCCAGCAGTTGGGCCGGCTCCTACGAGCAGTACTTC. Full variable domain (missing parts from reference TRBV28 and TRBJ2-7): DVKVTQSSRYLVKRTGEKVFLECVQDMDHENMFWYRQDPGLGLRLIYFSYDVKMKEKGDIPEGYSVSREKKERFSLILESASTNQTSMYLCASSWAGSYEQYFGPGTRLTVT.

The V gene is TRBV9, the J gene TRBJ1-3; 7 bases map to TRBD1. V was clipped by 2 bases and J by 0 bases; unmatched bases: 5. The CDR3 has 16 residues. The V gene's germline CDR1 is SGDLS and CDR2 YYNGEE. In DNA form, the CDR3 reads TGTGCCAGCAGCGTTACAGGGGCGAACTCTGGAAACACCATATATTTT. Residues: CASSVTGANSGNTIYF. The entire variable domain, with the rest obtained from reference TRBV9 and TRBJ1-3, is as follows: DSGVTQTPKHLITATGQRVTLRCSPRSGDLSVYWYQQSLDQGLQFLIQYYNGEERAKGNILERFSAQQFPDLHSELNLSSLELGDSALYFCASSVTGANSGNTIYFGEGSWLTVV.

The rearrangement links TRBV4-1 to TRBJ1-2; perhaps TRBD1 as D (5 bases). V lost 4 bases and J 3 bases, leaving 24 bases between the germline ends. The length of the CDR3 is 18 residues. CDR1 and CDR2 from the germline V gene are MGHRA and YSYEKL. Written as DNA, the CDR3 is TGCGCCAGCAGCCCCGAGCGGGGCGGGGAATTAAGGGACTATGGCTACACCTTC. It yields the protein CASSPERGGELRDYGYTF.